The T cell receptor beta chain under discussion was sequenced for a study of CD8 T cells in Susac syndrome (dated by TCRdb to about 2019). With respect to the entire study: Whether CD8+ T cell activation and differentiation in Susac syndrome was antigen driven was tested using repertoire sequencing. CD8+ T cell repertoire clonality was compared between eleven to twelve healthy donors, approximately 14 Susac syndrome patients and about 15 multiple sclerosis patients. The paper's findings and limits, for the study overall: The TCR sequencing and HLA analysis was acknowledged to have included a relatively small number of individuals.

High-throughput TCR beta sequencing profiled peripheral blood CD8+ and CD4+ T cells from healthy donors, Susac syndrome patients and multiple sclerosis patients. Treatment-naive patients with stable or active relapsing-remitting disease fulfilling revised McDonald criteria were used as multiple sclerosis controls. CD8+ TEMRA cells were enriched by FACS, while bulk CD8+ and CD4+ T cells were purified by magnetic negative isolation. Blood was drawn into EDTA tubes, processed within 24 hours, and PBMCs were isolated by density gradient centrifugation. PBMCs intended for TCR sequencing were cryopreserved in liquid nitrogen and were subsequently thawed in a 37 degrees C water bath. The sorted or isolated CD4+, CD8+ and CD8+ TEMRA cells had a purity of 90% or higher. RNA was extracted with the RNeasy kit and about 0.5 to 1 ug was reverse transcribed using random hexamers. The immunoSEQ multiplex PCR assay, which covers 54 Vbeta and 13 Jbeta segments, was used to amplify TCR beta CDR3 regions. PCR amplification bias was corrected using a synthetic template baseline for primer optimization and computational correction. The published analysis was carried out like this. Reads were annotated to V, D and J genes according to IMGT and were analyzed with immunoSEQ Analyzer, with only productive sequences retained. Clonality was calculated as one minus the Shannon entropy normalized by log2 of the number of productive unique sequences. For each patient and control, public and private clones were evaluated within the 100 most prevalent clones. Susac-specific clones were defined as absent from healthy and MS cohorts, 850 to 1,300 published viral clones and other ImmuneACCESS disease sequences. TCRdb reprocessed the public reads (quality trimming at Q25 with fastp, clone calling with MiXCR) and kept in-frame beta chains. Rows with one shared CDR3 protein collapse into an entry with the most common genes and DNA. The V and J calls and clone size are TCRdb's, not the authors'. The sample table records fewer than 150,000 distinct CDR3 sequences; around 91% of these occur just once. The ten biggest clones cover about 0.23% of the sample.

CDR1 and CDR2 were assigned from the germline V gene as SGDLS and YYNGEE. The junction shows trimming of 3 bases on V and 2 bases on J, plus 17 bases between the germline ends. Measured from the cysteine to the phenylalanine, the CDR3 is 16 residues long. The DNA shown is the 48-base CDR3, in frame from base 1. On this clonotype itself: Its antigen has not been determined. Qualities for individual bases were not recorded, and no much larger clone is one base off.

This sequence was found in a human donor with multiple sclerosis. Sequencing used CD8+ T cells from PBMCs. The chain links TRBV9 with TRBJ1-1; the D gene is perhaps TRBD1, on 5 matching bases. The DNA sequence is as follows: TGTGCCAGCAGCGGAATTGGTAGGACACTCAACACTGAAGCTTTCTTT. It is translated as CASSGIGRTLNTEAFF.